A single sample is the source of the 14 T cell receptor beta chains below, sequenced in a study of beta chain features in type 1 diabetes. Isolated RNA was reverse transcribed in full, so expressed TCRB transcripts were sequenced. Generated by immunoSEQ multiplex PCR, the TCRdb table keeps only in-frame clones and is missing some. The sample has some 900,000 clones; roughly a sixth are singletons. The source material was naive CD4+ T cells from blood. Receptors originate from a woman aged 18-29 years in good health.

This clone was seen more than once but under ten times. CDR3 sequence: CASSLTGVVGLTQYF. The DNA for the CDR3 is TGTGCCAGCAGTTTAACAGGGGTCGTAGGTCTGACCCAGTACTTC. The chain joins TRBV6-6 to TRBJ2-5, with TRBD1 matching over 7 bases. CDR3 size: 15 residues. V lost 4 bases and J lost 7; bases outside the gene matches: 12. Germline assignment: CDR1 MNHNY and CDR2 SVGAGI (reference sequence).

This clone was detected a few times. The chain couples TRBV7-2 to TRBJ2-5, with 13 positions matching TRBD2. V dropped 2 bases and J dropped 3; count of bases not matched to a gene: 6. The CDR3 is 17 residues long. Germline CDR1 reads SGHTA; CDR2 reads FQGNSA. The CDR3 is CASSLNSGTSGEETQYF. CDR3 nucleotides: TGTGCCAGCAGCTTAAACTCCGGGACTAGCGGGGAAGAGACCCAGTACTTC.

This clone was detected a few times. The J gene is TRBJ1-2, the V gene TRBV5-4; D is unclear. Trimming cost V 0 bases and J 8 bases, with 14 bases left between them. This CDR3 has 14 amino acids. Germline CDR1 and CDR2: SGHNT and YYREEE (reference sequence). CDR3 protein: CASSLVERARGYTF. The CDR3 coding sequence is TGTGCCAGCAGCTTGGTGGAACGGGCACGGGGCTACACCTTC.

The chain links TRBV25-1 to TRBJ2-3; D may match TRBD1 or TRBD2 (6 bases each). Germline lookup yields CDR1 MGHDK and CDR2 SYGVNS. The CDR3 loop spans 17 amino acids. V dropped 4 bases and J dropped 2 bases, with 19 bases sitting between them. The CDR3 is CASSASTVRGDTDTQYF. CDR3 in DNA: TGTGCCAGCAGTGCAAGCACGGTGAGGGGGGACACAGATACGCAGTATTTT.

Only a few counts were recorded for this clone. The rearrangement uses TRBV12-5 and TRBJ2-1; D is ambiguous. CDR3 length: 12 residues. Germline V gene data show CDR1 as LGHNT and CDR2 as FRNRAP. V lost 4 bases and J lost 9, with 10 bases in between. CDR3: CASGSLDTEQFF. Here the CDR3 DNA reads TGTGCTAGTGGTTCCTTAGACACTGAGCAGTTCTTC.

The CDR3 nucleotides are TGTGCCAGCAGGCCCCGGGACTTTCTATACAATGAGCAGTTCTTC. Its protein is CASRPRDFLYNEQFF. V usage is TRBV7-8 and J usage is TRBJ2-1; D is possibly TRBD2 (6 bases). Looked up from germline, CDR1 is SGHVS and CDR2 is FQNEAQ. The CDR3 is 15 amino acids. V was pared by 6 bases and J by 4 bases, with 16 bases between.

The V call is TRBV5-4, the J call TRBJ2-3, with 7 bases fitting TRBD1. With 3 bases clipped from V and 0 bases from J, the junction kept 7 bases outside the gene matches. The germline V gene has CDR1 SGHNT and CDR2 YYREEE (reference sequence). This CDR3 has 16 amino acids. CDR3 sequence: CASSSSGTVSTDTQYF. The CDR3 DNA is TGTGCCAGCAGCTCATCCGGGACAGTTAGCACAGATACGCAGTATTTT. The whole variable domain, remainder taken from reference TRBV5-4 and TRBJ2-3, is ETGVTQSPTHLIKTRGQQVTLRCSSQSGHNTVSWYQQALGQGPQFIFQYYREEENGRGNFPPRFSGLQFPNYSSELNVNALELDDSALYLCASSSSGTVSTDTQYFGPGTRLTVL.

This clone was recorded a few times. The CDR3 region is CASSIVQGRGEQFF. In nucleotides, the CDR3 is TGTGCCAGTAGTATAGTACAGGGTCGAGGTGAGCAGTTCTTC. The chain employs TRBV19 and TRBJ2-1; D perhaps matches TRBD1 (6 bases). The V end lost 1 base, the J end lost 9 bases, and 13 bases lay between the germline ends. This CDR3 has 14 residues. Germline CDR1 LNHDA, CDR2 SQIVND (reference sequence).

The sample holds a few counts of this clone. Other DNA sequences in the same sample also yield this CDR3. The J gene is TRBJ2-7, the V gene TRBV28, with 9 bases aligning to TRBD2. V trimming: 6 bases; J trimming: 0 bases; junction bases outside the gene matches: 3. Germline V lookup: CDR1 MDHEN, CDR2 SYDVKM. CDR3 size: 14 residues. The CDR3 loop is CASRLSGSSYEQYF. In DNA form, the CDR3 reads TGTGCCAGCAGACTTAGCGGGAGCTCCTACGAGCAGTACTTC.

This clone has only a few counts. The CDR3 DNA follows: TGCGCCAGCAAGATGGACGGCGTAAGGATTCAGTACTTC. Translated: CASKMDGVRIQYF. J is TRBJ2-4 and V is TRBV5-1, with D unclear. The germline V gene has CDR1 SGHRS and CDR2 YFSETQ. This CDR3 contains 13 residues. The V end lost 6 bases, the J end lost 10 bases, and 17 bases lay between the germline ends. Full variable domain (outside the CDR3, taken from reference TRBV5-1 and TRBJ2-4): KAGVTQTPRYLIKTRGQQVTLSCSPISGHRSVSWYQQTPGQGLQFLFEYFSETQRNKGNFPGRFSGRQFSNSRSEMNVSTLELGDSALYLCASKMDGVRIQYFGAGTRLSVL.

The rearrangement links TRBV7-2 to TRBJ2-7; TRBD2 agrees at 9 bases. The trim removed 4 bases at V and 5 bases at J, leaving 9 bases unmatched. CDR3 length: 15 residues. The germline V gene has CDR1 SGHTA and CDR2 FQGNSA. The CDR3 reads CASSSILAGVNEQYF. CDR3 nucleotides: TGTGCCAGCAGCTCTATATTAGCGGGAGTAAACGAGCAGTACTTC.

This clone was counted between two and nine times. The chain recombines TRBV6-5 with TRBJ2-5; possibly TRBD2 for D (7 bases). Germline V gene data show CDR1 as MNHEY and CDR2 as SVGAGI. Trimming removed 7 bases at V and 6 bases at J, with 18 bases between. CDR3 size: 14 residues. The CDR3 region has the DNA TGTGCCAGCATGTCGGGGGGCGAGGGAAAGACCCAGTACTTC. This gives the protein CASMSGGEGKTQYF.

Concerning this clone itself: Other DNA variants within this sample encode the same CDR3. This sequence joins TRBV25-1 and TRBJ2-3, with D unresolved. From germline, CDR1 is MGHDK and CDR2 SYGVNS. The CDR3 is 13 residues long. V was clipped by 3 bases and J by 2 bases, with 6 bases between them. Here the CDR3 reads CASSDGSTDTQYF. CDR3 nucleotides: TGTGCCAGCAGTGATGGTTCCACAGATACGCAGTATTTT.

This rearrangement joins TRBV7-6 to TRBJ2-1, with 9 bases aligning to TRBD2. The length of the CDR3 is 16 residues. Germline CDR1 SGHVS, CDR2 FNYEAQ. The ends lost 1 base at V and 5 bases at J; junction bases unmatched: 6. The CDR3 is CASSLGASGIHNEQFF. CDR3 nucleotide sequence: TGTGCCAGCAGCTTAGGGGCTAGCGGGATACACAATGAGCAGTTCTTC.